This T cell receptor beta chain comes out of a study of cytomegalovirus exposure and HLA in healthy donors. Study information: Around 190 million T cells yielded 117 million unique TCR beta sequences, as an earlier analysis found. Regarding the study as a whole: Within an earlier analysis, most TCR beta V segments proved productive either about 87% or about 30% of the time. Association of about 17,000 TCR beta sequences with HLA alleles was found at 0.05 false discovery rate in a later analysis.

This CDR3 region has 15 residues. CDR1 and CDR2 (germline): SGHRS, YFSETQ. Trimming removed 4 bases at V and 4 bases at J, with 15 bases between. For this clone: What it binds is unknown.

PCR primers comprised 60 Vbeta and 13 Jbeta primers. The assay was immunoSEQ multiplex PCR, and TCRdb's table has in-frame clones only and misses some. The sample consists of about 180,000 clones, 84% of them appearing once. The receptor comes from a girl between 2 and 10 years old in good health and CMV-seropositive. The chain has TRBV5-1 and TRBJ2-1; TRBD2 might be the D (6 bases). Sequenced sample: PBMCs. CDR3 DNA sequence: TGCGCCAGCAGCCCCCTTAGCGGAGGGTACAATGAGCAGTTCTTC. Amino acid sequence: CASSPLSGGYNEQFF.